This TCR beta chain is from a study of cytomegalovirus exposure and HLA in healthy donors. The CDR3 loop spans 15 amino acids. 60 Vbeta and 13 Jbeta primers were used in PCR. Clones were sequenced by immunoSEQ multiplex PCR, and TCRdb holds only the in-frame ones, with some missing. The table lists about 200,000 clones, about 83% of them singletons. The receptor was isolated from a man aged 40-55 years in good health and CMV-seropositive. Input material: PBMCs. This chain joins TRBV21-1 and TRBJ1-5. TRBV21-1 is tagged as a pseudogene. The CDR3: CASSPRPGEGQPQHF. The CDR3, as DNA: TGTGCCAGCAGCCCGCGCCCGGGGGAGGGTCAGCCCCAGCATTTT.